The following is a T cell receptor (beta chain) sequence with its context. What this receptor recognizes is not known. No qualities accompany the bases; no much larger clone lies one base away. The CDR3 regions of human TCRbeta chains were analyzed by immunosequencing. Concerning the study's data processing: Repertoire TCRs were matched against a reference library of SARS-CoV-2-specific TCRs generated with the MIRA antigen-specificity platform. Breadth was defined as the fraction of unique TCRs that were SARS-CoV-2-associated, and depth was defined as the fraction of total T cells that were SARS-CoV-2-associated. Using the MIRA data, every spike-specific TCR was mapped to the spike region that the TCR reacted to and assigned to either a CD4 or a CD8 class. Log10-transformed breadth and depth values were compared by one-way ANOVA with Sidak's multiple comparisons tests. TCRdb re-hosts the immuneACCESS table, in-frame sequences only. Its copies lack some clones; in the studies checked, an unresolved V gene accounts for under half of them, and the cause for the rest is not known. D and trimming come from the DNA, and the V and J calls and clone size come from that table. This sample lists fewer than 120,000 clones; around 90% were detected once. The leading ten clones occupy around 14% of the sample.

These data are taken from a study of T cell responses to AZD1222 COVID-19 vaccine (dated by TCRdb to the early 2020s). At the level of the whole study: A total of just over 230 trial participants underwent TCR sequencing, of whom roughly 210 had received two doses of AZD1222 and about 26 had received two doses of the MenACWY control vaccine. Enrollment into the trials was organized by age into subgroups of 18-55, 56-69 and 70-plus years, and those subgroups contained approximately 160, 26 and 62 TCR-sequenced participants, respectively. Overall study outcomes, separate from this receptor: Conclusions about previously exposed vaccinees are limited because only 5 or 6 AZD1222 recipients were SARS-CoV-2 seropositive at baseline. Reportedly, close to half of the unique spike-specific TCRs recognized epitopes lying outside the regions that are mutated in the B.1.351 and B.1.1.7 variants. Participants were mostly white British and included more females than males, and it was suggested by the authors that clonal diversity may have been underestimated. After two AZD1222 doses, both the breadth and the depth of spike-specific TCRs were significantly higher than at day 0 and than in MenACWY recipients. The 56-69-year group was small, and its depth increase did not reach significance, likely because of low power. The whole spike protein was spanned by vaccine-associated CD4 TCRs, and dominant responses were seen in regions 160-218 and 743-854. Because no day 14 peak-response samples were available, repertoires were characterized only after the peak T cell response.

Reading the label with the study, this specimen's time point is: about 28 days (+/-7) after the second vaccine dose. AZD1222 recipients with second doses at about 4 weeks or about 12 weeks were pooled, because spike-specific TCR depth and breadth did not differ between schedules. Vaccinee samples were obtained from the UK trials COV001 and COV002, which included a single-blind randomized controlled phase 2/3 trial of AZD1222 (ChAdOx1 nCoV-19) in healthy adults. For TCRbeta chain sequencing, PBMC samples were collected from trial participants at day 0 and at day 28 after the second dose. Source: peripheral blood, taken 28 days after the second AZD1222 dose. The source of this sequence is an adult who received the AZD1222 COVID-19 vaccine.

The CDR3 amino acid sequence is: CASSLVNEQFF. The nucleotide sequence is TGTGCCAGCAGTTTAGTGAATGAGCAGTTCTTC. This chain joins TRBV12-3 or TRBV12-4 to TRBJ2-1, with the D gene not clear enough to name. The CDR3 runs 11 residues from the cysteine to the phenylalanine. Only the CDR3 portion is preserved as DNA: 33 bases, with reading frame beginning at the first base. The germline ends are 2 bases apart after V is trimmed by 1 base and J by 7 bases.